The entry that follows covers one T cell receptor (beta chain) sequence. Its specificity is not known. Generated by immunoSEQ multiplex PCR, the TCRdb table keeps only in-frame clones and is missing some. The table records approximately 160,000 clones, 70% to 90% of them present only once. These data come from a study of cytomegalovirus exposure and HLA in healthy donors. Study results and caveats: Cytomegalovirus-associated status was assigned to roughly 160 TCR beta chains. Reported performance of the classifier showed diagnosis of cytomegalovirus status with high specificity and sensitivity.

The sequenced material came from PBMCs. The TCR comes from a man younger than 40 in good health and CMV-seropositive.

The CDR3 DNA is TGTGCCTGGAGTGTACTTCGACTAGCATCGTTGGAGACCCAGTACTTC. Translating gives CAWSVLRLASLETQYF. The chain couples TRBV30 to TRBJ2-5; 7 bases agree with TRBD2. V lost 0 bases, J lost 5 bases, and 12 bases stayed unmatched. The CDR3 consists of 16 residues. The germline V gene encodes CDR1 GTSNPN and CDR2 SVGIG (reference sequence). Full variable domain (outside the CDR3, taken from reference TRBV30 and TRBJ2-5): SQTIHQWPATLVQPVGSPLSLECTVEGTSNPNLYWYRQAAGRGLQLLFYSVGIGQISSEVPQNLSASRPQDRQFILSSKKLLLSDSGFYLCAWSVLRLASLETQYFGPGTRLLVL.